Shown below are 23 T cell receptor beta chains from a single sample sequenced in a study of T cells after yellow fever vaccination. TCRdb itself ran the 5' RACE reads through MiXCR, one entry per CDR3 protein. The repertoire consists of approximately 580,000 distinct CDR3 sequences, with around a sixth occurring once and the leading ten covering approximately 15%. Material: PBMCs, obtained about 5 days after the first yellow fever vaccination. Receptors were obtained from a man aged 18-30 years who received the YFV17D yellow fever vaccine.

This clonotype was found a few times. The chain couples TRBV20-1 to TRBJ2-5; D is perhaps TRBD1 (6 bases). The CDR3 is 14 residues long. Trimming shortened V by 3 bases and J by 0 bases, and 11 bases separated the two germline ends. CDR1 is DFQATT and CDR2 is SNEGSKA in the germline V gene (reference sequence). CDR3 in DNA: TGCAGTGCTAGGATCAGGGGCTACCAAGAGACCCAGTACTTC. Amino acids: CSARIRGYQETQYF.

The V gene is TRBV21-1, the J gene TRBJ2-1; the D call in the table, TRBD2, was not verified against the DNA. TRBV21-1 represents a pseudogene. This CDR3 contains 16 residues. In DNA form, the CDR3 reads TGTGCCAGCAAGCAGCGGGGGGTAAAATCCTACAATGAGCAGTTCTTC. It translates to CASKQRGVKSYNEQFF.

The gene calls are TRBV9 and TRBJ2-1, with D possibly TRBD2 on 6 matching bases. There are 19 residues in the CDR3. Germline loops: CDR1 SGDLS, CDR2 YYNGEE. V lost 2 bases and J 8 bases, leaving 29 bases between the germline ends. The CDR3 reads CASSVPRTDTGTRRDEQFF. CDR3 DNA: TGTGCCAGCAGCGTTCCCCGAACCGATACCGGGACCCGGAGGGATGAGCAGTTCTTC.

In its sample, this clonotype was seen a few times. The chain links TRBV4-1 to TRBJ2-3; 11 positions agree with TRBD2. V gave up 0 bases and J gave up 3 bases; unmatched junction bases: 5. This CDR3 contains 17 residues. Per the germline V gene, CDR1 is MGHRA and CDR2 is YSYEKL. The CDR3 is CASSQETGTSGTDTQYF. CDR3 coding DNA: TGCGCCAGCAGCCAAGAAACCGGGACTAGCGGTACAGATACGCAGTATTTT.

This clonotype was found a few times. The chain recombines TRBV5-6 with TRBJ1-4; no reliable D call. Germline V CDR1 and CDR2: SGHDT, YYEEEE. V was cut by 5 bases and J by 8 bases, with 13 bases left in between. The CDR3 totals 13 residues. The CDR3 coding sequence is TGTGCCAGCAGTCCCCCCGCCAGCGAAAAACTGTTTTTT. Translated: CASSPPASEKLFF.

This CDR3 is CASTQLSSVSEKLFF. The CDR3 DNA reads TGTGCCAGCACCCAACTTTCCAGTGTTTCTGAAAAACTGTTTTTT. This chain connects TRBV7-9 to TRBJ1-4; D ambiguous. V was trimmed by 7 bases and J by 7 bases, leaving 19 bases between them. The CDR3 consists of 15 residues. The germline gives CDR1 SEHNR, CDR2 FQNEAQ (reference sequence).

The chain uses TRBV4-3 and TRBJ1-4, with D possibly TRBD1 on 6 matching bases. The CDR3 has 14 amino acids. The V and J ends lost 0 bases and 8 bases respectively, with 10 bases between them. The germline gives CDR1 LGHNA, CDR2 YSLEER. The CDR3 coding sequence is TGCGCCAGCAGCCAAGAACAGGGAGAAGAAAAACTGTTTTTT. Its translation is CASSQEQGEEKLFF.

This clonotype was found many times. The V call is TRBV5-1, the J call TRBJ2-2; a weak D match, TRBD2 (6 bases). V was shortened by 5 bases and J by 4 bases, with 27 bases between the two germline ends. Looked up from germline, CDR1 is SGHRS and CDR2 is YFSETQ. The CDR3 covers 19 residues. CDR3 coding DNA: TGCGCCAGCAGTAGTAGTGTGACCGAACTAGCCTCGAGCACCGGGGAGCTGTTTTTT. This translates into CASSSSVTELASSTGELFF.

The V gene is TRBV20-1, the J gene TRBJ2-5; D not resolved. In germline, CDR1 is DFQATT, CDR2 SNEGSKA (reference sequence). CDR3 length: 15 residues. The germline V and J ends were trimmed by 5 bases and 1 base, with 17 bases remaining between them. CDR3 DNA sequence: TGCAGTGCTGGGTACTGGGTACAGCCCCAAGAGACCCAGTACTTC. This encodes CSAGYWVQPQETQYF.

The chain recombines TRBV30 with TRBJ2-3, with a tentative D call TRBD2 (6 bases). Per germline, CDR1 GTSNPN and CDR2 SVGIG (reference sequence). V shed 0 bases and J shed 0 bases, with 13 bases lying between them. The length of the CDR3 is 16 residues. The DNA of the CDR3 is TGTGCCTGGAGTGTATTTAGCGGTTCTAGCACAGATACGCAGTATTTT. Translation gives CAWSVFSGSSTDTQYF. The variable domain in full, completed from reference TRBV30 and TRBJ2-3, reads SQTIHQWPATLVQPVGSPLSLECTVEGTSNPNLYWYRQAAGRGLQLLFYSVGIGQISSEVPQNLSASRPQDRQFILSSKKLLLSDSGFYLCAWSVFSGSSTDTQYFGPGTRLTVL.

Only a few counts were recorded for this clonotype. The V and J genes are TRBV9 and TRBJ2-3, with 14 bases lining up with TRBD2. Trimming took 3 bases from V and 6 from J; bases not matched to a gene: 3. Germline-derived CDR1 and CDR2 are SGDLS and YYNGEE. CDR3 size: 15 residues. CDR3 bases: TGTGCCAGCAGCGGGACTAGCGGGGGGATGGATACGCAGTATTTT. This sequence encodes CASSGTSGGMDTQYF.

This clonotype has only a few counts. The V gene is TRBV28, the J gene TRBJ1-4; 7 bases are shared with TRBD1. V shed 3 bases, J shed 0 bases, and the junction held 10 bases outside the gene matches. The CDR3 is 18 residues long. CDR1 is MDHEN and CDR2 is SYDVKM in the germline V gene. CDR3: CASSFFRGSRATNEKLFF. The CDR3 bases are TGTGCCAGCAGTTTTTTCAGGGGGTCAAGGGCAACTAATGAAAAACTGTTTTTT.

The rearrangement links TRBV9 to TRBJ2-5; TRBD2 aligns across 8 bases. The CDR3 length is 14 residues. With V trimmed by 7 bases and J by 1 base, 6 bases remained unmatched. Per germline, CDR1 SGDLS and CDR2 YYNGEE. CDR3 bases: TGTGCCAGCGGCGGGGGGCAGACCCAAGAGACCCAGTACTTC. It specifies CASGGGQTQETQYF.

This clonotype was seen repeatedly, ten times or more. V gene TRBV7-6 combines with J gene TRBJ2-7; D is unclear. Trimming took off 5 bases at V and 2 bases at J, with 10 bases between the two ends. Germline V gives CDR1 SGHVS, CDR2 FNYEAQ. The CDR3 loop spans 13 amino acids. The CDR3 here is CASSPGRPYEQYF. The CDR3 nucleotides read TGTGCCAGCAGCCCCGGACGGCCCTACGAGCAGTACTTC.

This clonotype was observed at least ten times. The CDR3 DNA reads as TGTGCCAGCAGTTTAAATAATTCACCCCTCCACTTT. It specifies CASSLNNSPLHF. This chain joins TRBV12-3 or TRBV12-4 and TRBJ1-6; no clear D gene. The CDR3 extends over 12 amino acids. V gave up 2 bases and J gave up 5 bases, with 1 base separating them.

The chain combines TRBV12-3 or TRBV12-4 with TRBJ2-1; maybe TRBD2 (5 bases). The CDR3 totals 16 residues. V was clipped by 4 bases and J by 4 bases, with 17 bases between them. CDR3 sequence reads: CASSSPAGGTYNEQFF. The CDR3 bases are TGTGCCAGCAGTTCGCCCGCGGGCGGTACTTACAATGAGCAGTTCTTC.

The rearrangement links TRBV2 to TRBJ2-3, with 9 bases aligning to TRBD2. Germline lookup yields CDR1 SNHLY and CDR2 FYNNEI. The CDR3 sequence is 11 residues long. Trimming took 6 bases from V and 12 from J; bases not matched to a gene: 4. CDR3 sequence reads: CASSAGGPQYF. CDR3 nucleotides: TGTGCCAGCAGCGCGGGGGGGCCCCAGTATTTT.

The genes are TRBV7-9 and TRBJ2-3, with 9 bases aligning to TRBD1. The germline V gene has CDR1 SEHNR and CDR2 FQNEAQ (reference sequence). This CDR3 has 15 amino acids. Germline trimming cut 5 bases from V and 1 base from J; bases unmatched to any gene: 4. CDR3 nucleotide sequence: TGTGCCAGCAGCGGTTGGGACAGGGGCACAGATACGCAGTATTTT. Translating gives CASSGWDRGTDTQYF.

CDR3 residues: CASSQDGRWWDTEAFF. The CDR3 DNA is TGCGCCAGCAGCCAAGATGGCAGGTGGTGGGACACTGAAGCTTTCTTT. The chain has TRBV4-1 and TRBJ1-1; no reliable D call. This CDR3 is built from 16 residues. The ends were cut back, 0 bases at V and 3 bases at J, with 14 bases in the middle. Germline V lookup: CDR1 MGHRA, CDR2 YSYEKL.

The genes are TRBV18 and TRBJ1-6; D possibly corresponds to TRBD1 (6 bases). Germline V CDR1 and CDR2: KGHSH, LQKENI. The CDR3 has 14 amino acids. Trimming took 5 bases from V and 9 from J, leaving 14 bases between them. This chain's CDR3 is CASSMGQGLSPLHF. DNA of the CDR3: TGTGCCAGCTCAATGGGGCAGGGGCTTTCACCCCTCCACTTT.

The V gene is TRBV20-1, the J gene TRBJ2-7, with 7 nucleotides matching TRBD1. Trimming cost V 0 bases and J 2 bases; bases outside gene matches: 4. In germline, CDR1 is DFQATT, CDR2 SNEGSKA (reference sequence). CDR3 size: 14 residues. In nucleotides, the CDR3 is TGCAGTGCTAGAGATCCGGGACAGACCTACGAGCAGTACTTC. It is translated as CSARDPGQTYEQYF.

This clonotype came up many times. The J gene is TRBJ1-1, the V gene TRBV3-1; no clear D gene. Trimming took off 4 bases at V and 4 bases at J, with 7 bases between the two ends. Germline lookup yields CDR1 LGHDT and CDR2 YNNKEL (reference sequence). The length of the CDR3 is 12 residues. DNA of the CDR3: TGTGCCAGCAGCCGGCCGGGCACTGAAGCTTTCTTT. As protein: CASSRPGTEAFF.

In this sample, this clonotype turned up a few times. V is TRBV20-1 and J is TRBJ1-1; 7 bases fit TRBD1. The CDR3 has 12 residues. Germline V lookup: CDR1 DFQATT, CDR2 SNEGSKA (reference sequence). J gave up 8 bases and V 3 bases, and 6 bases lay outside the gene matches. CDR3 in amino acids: CSASGGRGEAFF. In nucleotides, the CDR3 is TGCAGTGCTAGCGGAGGCAGGGGGGAAGCTTTCTTT.